These 3 T cell receptor beta chains originate from one sample sequenced in a study of radiotherapy plus CTLA-4 blockade in lung cancer. The repertoire was sequenced with immunoSEQ multiplex PCR; TCRdb's copy has only in-frame clones and lacks some. The data contain under 95,000 clones, around 81% of them singletons. This specimen consisted of peripheral blood, obtained from a patient treated with radiotherapy plus ipilimumab. These receptors all stem from a human donor with non-small cell lung cancer whose response to radiotherapy plus ipilimumab could not be evaluated. Some clones in this sample may be carry-over from other donors' samples.

The rearrangement uses TRBV5-6 and TRBJ2-3; 7 bases align to TRBD1. Trimming cost V 2 bases and J 0 bases; bases outside gene matches: 9. There are 17 residues in the CDR3. The germline V gene has CDR1 SGHDT and CDR2 YYEEEE. For the CDR3, the DNA is TGTGCCAGCAGCTTTTACACCGACAGGGCGAGCACAGATACGCAGTATTTT. Amino acid sequence: CASSFYTDRASTDTQYF.

V is TRBV13 and J is TRBJ2-7; the match to TRBD1 covers 8 bases. The germline V gene has CDR1 PRHDT and CDR2 FYEKMQ (reference sequence). This CDR3 has 15 residues. V was clipped by 1 base and J by 4 bases; unmatched bases: 6. In DNA form, the CDR3 reads TGTGCCAGCAGCTTAGAGACAGGGGACCTGTACGAGCAGTACTTC. Protein sequence: CASSLETGDLYEQYF. Variable domain in full (rest from reference TRBV13 and TRBJ2-7): AAGVIQSPRHLIKEKRETATLKCYPIPRHDTVYWYQQGPGQDPQFLISFYEKMQSDKGSIPDRFSAQQFSDYHSELNMSSLELGDSALYFCASSLETGDLYEQYFGPGTRLTVT.

This clone was recorded once. The chain combines TRBV6-5 with TRBJ1-5; D is uncertain. Between the trimmed V and J ends, which lost 5 bases and 7 bases, there was a span of 12 bases. There are 13 residues in the CDR3. In germline, CDR1 is MNHEY, CDR2 SVGAGI. The CDR3 is CASSEAGGQPQHF. In DNA, the CDR3 is TGTGCCAGCAGTGAAGCCGGAGGCCAGCCCCAGCATTTT.